The 17 T cell receptor beta chains below come from one sample, sequenced in a study of blood T cell repertoires in COVID-19. Data came from immunoSEQ multiplex PCR; TCRdb stores just in-frame clones and leaves some out. The table shows 200,000 to 250,000 clones, with about 83% occurring only once. Sequenced material: peripheral blood. All receptors come from a woman younger than 45 with COVID-19, enrolled during active disease.

The rearrangement links TRBV7-9 to TRBJ1-6, with D perhaps matching TRBD1 (6 bases). The CDR3 length is 16 residues. Trimming left V 5 bases short and J 4 bases short, with 15 bases between. Germline lookup yields CDR1 SEHNR and CDR2 FQNEAQ (reference sequence). CDR3 sequence (DNA): TGTGCCAGCAGCGAGCTTCTTGGACAGTATAATTCACCCCTCCACTTT. Amino acids: CASSELLGQYNSPLHF. Looking up the rest from reference TRBV7-9 and TRBJ1-6 gives the full variable domain: DTGVSQNPRHKITKRGQNVTFRCDPISEHNRLYWYRQTLGQGPEFLTYFQNEAQLEKSRLLSDRFSAERPKGSFSTLEIQRTEQGDSAMYLCASSELLGQYNSPLHFGNGTRLTVT.

V gene TRBV5-1 combines with J gene TRBJ2-4, with D possibly being TRBD1 (6 bases). Germline V gene data show CDR1 as SGHRS and CDR2 as YFSETQ. Trimming cost V 0 bases and J 5 bases, with 6 bases left between them. The CDR3 totals 13 residues. Here the CDR3 DNA reads TGCGCCAGCAGCTTGGGACAGGAAAACATTCAGTACTTC. It encodes CASSLGQENIQYF.

This clone was seen a single time. The CDR3 loop is CASREGTETEAFF. CDR3 DNA: TGCGCCAGCAGGGAAGGGACAGAGACTGAAGCTTTCTTT. The V and J genes are TRBV5-1 and TRBJ1-1; 7 bases agree with TRBD1. The V and J ends lost 5 bases and 5 bases, in that order; junction bases with no gene match: 6. This CDR3 has 13 residues. Looked up from germline, CDR1 is SGHRS and CDR2 is YFSETQ.

The gene calls are TRBV5-6 and TRBJ1-6, with a tentative D call TRBD1 (5 bases). This CDR3 comprises 16 residues. Trimming shortened V by 4 bases and J by 0 bases, and 11 bases separated the two germline ends. Germline V CDR1 and CDR2: SGHDT, YYEEEE. The CDR3 here is CASSRDGSSYNSPLHF. The CDR3 coding sequence is TGTGCCAGCAGCCGGGACGGGAGCTCCTATAATTCACCCCTCCACTTT. The variable domain in full, completed from reference TRBV5-6 and TRBJ1-6, reads DAGVTQSPTHLIKTRGQQVTLRCSPKSGHDTVSWYQQALGQGPQFIFQYYEEEERQRGNFPDRFSGHQFPNYSSELNVNALLLGDSALYLCASSRDGSSYNSPLHFGNGTRLTVT.

This chain uses TRBV5-1 with TRBJ2-5; 9 positions agree with TRBD2. This CDR3 spans 16 amino acids. Germline trimming cut 3 bases from V and 2 bases from J; bases unmatched to any gene: 8. CDR1 is SGHRS and CDR2 is YFSETQ in the germline V gene. The CDR3 loop reads CASSSSVSGSQETQYF. DNA for the CDR3: TGCGCCAGCAGCTCCTCCGTTAGCGGGAGTCAAGAGACCCAGTACTTC.

The chain employs TRBV19 and TRBJ2-7; 11 bases fit TRBD2. The V gene end was trimmed by 0 bases and the J gene end by 0 bases; junction bases not matched to a gene: 4. CDR1 and CDR2 from the germline V gene are LNHDA and SQIVND (reference sequence). This CDR3 has 17 amino acids. CDR3 in DNA: TGTGCCAGTAGTATAGAAGGTGGGACTAGCGGCTCCTACGAGCAGTACTTC. Its protein is CASSIEGGTSGSYEQYF.

The J gene is TRBJ2-3, the V gene TRBV9, with TRBD2 matching over 8 bases. V dropped 1 base and J dropped 10; count of bases not matched to a gene: 8. The CDR3 has 14 residues. The germline V gene encodes CDR1 SGDLS and CDR2 YYNGEE. CDR3: CASSVSSGNHAQYF. The CDR3 DNA follows: TGTGCCAGCAGCGTAAGTAGCGGGAATCACGCGCAGTATTTT. Full variable domain (missing parts from reference TRBV9 and TRBJ2-3): DSGVTQTPKHLITATGQRVTLRCSPRSGDLSVYWYQQSLDQGLQFLIQYYNGEERAKGNILERFSAQQFPDLHSELNLSSLELGDSALYFCASSVSSGNHAQYFGPGTRLTVL.

This clone was counted between two and nine times. The rearrangement joins TRBV9 to TRBJ1-6, with 9 bases that match TRBD1. V lost 0 bases, J lost 7 bases, and 11 bases stayed unmatched. This CDR3 region has 18 residues. Germline loops: CDR1 SGDLS, CDR2 YYNGEE. CDR3 bases: TGTGCCAGCAGCGTAGGGTTACCCGGGACAGGGCCAAATTCACCCCTCCACTTT. Protein sequence: CASSVGLPGTGPNSPLHF.

In its sample, this clone was seen once. The chain uses TRBV29-1 and TRBJ2-1; 8 bases are shared with TRBD2. The V gene end was trimmed by 6 bases and the J gene end by 0 bases; junction bases not matched to a gene: 16. This CDR3 region has 18 residues. Per germline, CDR1 SQVTM and CDR2 ANQGSEA. The CDR3 sequence is CSVDPGLVTTDSYNEQFF. The CDR3 DNA follows: TGCAGCGTAGATCCGGGACTAGTAACCACGGACTCCTACAATGAGCAGTTCTTC.

The chain couples TRBV12-3 or TRBV12-4 to TRBJ1-2; no firm D call. The ends were cut back, 6 bases at V and 8 bases at J, with 16 bases in the middle. The CDR3 is 13 amino acids. CDR3 region: CASSFLGGVGYTF. The DNA of the CDR3 is TGTGCCAGCAGCTTCCTCGGCGGGGTAGGCTACACCTTC.

J is TRBJ1-2 and V is TRBV2; 7 bases are shared with TRBD1. V dropped 5 bases and J dropped 1; count of bases not matched to a gene: 4. Germline V gives CDR1 SNHLY, CDR2 FYNNEI. The CDR3 runs 14 residues. The CDR3 loop reads CASSYQGGNYGYTF. In DNA form, the CDR3 reads TGTGCCAGCAGTTATCAGGGGGGTAACTATGGCTACACCTTC.

This chain connects TRBV7-7 to TRBJ2-5, with TRBD2 matching over 7 bases. Germline CDR1 reads SSHAT; CDR2 reads FNYEAQ (reference sequence). V lost 5 bases to trimming and J lost 4 bases; unmatched junction nucleotides: 4. This CDR3 has 13 amino acids. CDR3 loop: CASSAGVGETQYF. The CDR3 nucleotides read TGTGCCAGCAGCGCGGGAGTCGGAGAGACCCAGTACTTC.

The gene calls are TRBV7-2 and TRBJ2-3; 11 bases are a match to TRBD2. Per the germline V gene, CDR1 is SGHTA and CDR2 is FQGNSA. CDR3 length: 17 amino acids. With V trimmed by 5 bases and J by 5 bases, 12 bases remained unmatched. The CDR3 nucleotides are TGTGCCAGCAGCCCCGTCCTAGCGGGGGGCCACGGAGATACGCAGTATTTT. Encoded protein: CASSPVLAGGHGDTQYF.

The chain carries TRBV5-5 and TRBJ1-1; no reliable D call. V dropped 2 bases and J dropped 1 base, with 6 bases sitting between them. CDR3 size: 13 residues. Germline V CDR1 and CDR2: SGHKS, YYEKEE (reference sequence). The CDR3 loop reads CASSFYGNTEAFF. The CDR3, as DNA: TGTGCCAGCAGCTTCTACGGGAACACTGAAGCTTTCTTT.

This clone came up once. The chain recombines TRBV5-1 with TRBJ2-1, with 7 nucleotides matching TRBD2. Germline V lookup: CDR1 SGHRS, CDR2 YFSETQ. V dropped 1 base and J dropped 10; count of bases not matched to a gene: 14. This CDR3 is built from 16 residues. CDR3 bases: TGCGCCAGCAGCTTGCGCACCGGGCGGGCCGGGGGGGAGCAGTTCTTC. It is translated as CASSLRTGRAGGEQFF.

The V gene is TRBV18, the J gene TRBJ1-5, with no clear D. Germline-derived CDR1 and CDR2 are KGHSH and LQKENI. The CDR3 is made up of 15 amino acids. V gave up 0 bases and J gave up 4 bases, with 10 bases separating them. CDR3 loop: CASSPPEGGNQPQHF. The DNA of the CDR3 is TGTGCCAGCTCACCACCGGAGGGCGGTAATCAGCCCCAGCATTTT. Complete variable domain (other parts from reference TRBV18 and TRBJ1-5): NAGVMQNPRHLVRRRGQEARLRCSPMKGHSHVYWYRQLPEEGLKFMVYLQKENIIDESGMPKERFSAEFPKEGPSILRIQQVVRGDSAAYFCASSPPEGGNQPQHFGDGTRLSIL.

The chain recombines TRBV4-2 with TRBJ2-1, with D perhaps TRBD1 (5 bases). V was cut by 1 base and J by 14 bases, with 15 bases left in between. The CDR3 sequence is 13 residues long. The germline CDR1 and CDR2 sequences are LGHNA and YNFKEQ. The CDR3 DNA reads TGTGCCAGCAGCCAAGTAGGGGCAGGGAAAAAGTTCTTC. This sequence encodes CASSQVGAGKKFF.